The TCR beta chain described here comes from a study of beta chain features in type 1 diabetes (dated by TCRdb to the late 2010s). Study-level background: Patients and healthy donors did not differ in mean age, gender distribution, total cell number or subset yield. A total of 90 million to 130 million sorted cells were examined across all samples, and a strong correlation was observed between cell number per subset and RNA yield. The study compared TCRB repertoires of sorted circulating CD4+ T cell subsets between recently diagnosed type 1 diabetes patients and matched healthy donors. Regulatory and stem cell-like memory subsets were isolated from only 8 patients and 8 healthy donors, whereas naive and central memory subsets came from all 28 donors. What the work shows at the level of the full study, not this receptor alone: In all four CD4+ subsets, TCRB CDR3 length was moderately but significantly shorter in type 1 diabetes patients. Because cDNA rather than genomic DNA was sequenced, highly expressing activated cells could have been over-represented, although no difference in activation and CD3 levels was found between groups. Patients with type 1 diabetes made fewer insertions and deleted more nucleotides at VDJ recombination sites, implying thymic rearrangement abnormalities. Naive, central memory and regulatory TCRB repertoires appeared to be more alike among patients than among healthy donors. HLA sub-analyses involved small numbers of individuals, so any influence of HLA type on TCRB rearrangement remained unresolved. PCR may preferentially amplify shorter templates, but because patient and control samples were amplified and corrected together, any resulting skew would affect both groups equally.

V sheds 1 base and J sheds 7 bases, leaving 16 bases between their ends. Taken from the germline V gene, the CDR1 and CDR2 loops are SGHTA and FQGNSA. Including the terminal cysteine and phenylalanine, the CDR3 comprises 15 residues. Only the CDR3 DNA stays, 45 bases, in frame from base 1. The entire isolated RNA was reverse transcribed using the High Capacity cDNA Reverse Transcription Kit, and thus expressed TCRB transcripts were sequenced. Deep immunoSEQ sequencing was applied to naive, central memory and regulatory T cell samples, giving an average of around 4 million total reads per sample. After sorted cells were lysed in RLT buffer, RNA was extracted with DNase-treated RNeasy Micro or Mini kits, with the choice depending on cell number. To prevent cross-contamination, every cell subset was processed on its own, while patient and healthy donor samples were processed together. The immunoSEQ multiplex PCR was used to amplify TCRB sequences from cDNA, generating 87-bp fragments that spanned the CDR3 region. The amplicons were sequenced using the Illumina HiSeq platform. The original pipeline was this. PCR bias was computationally corrected using synthetic template baselines, reads within Hamming distance 2 were collapsed, and singletons that could not be merged were discarded. By aligning reads against IMGT, V, D and J genes, CDR3 length, and insertions or deletions at six rearrangement sites were assigned. Within each subset, clonotype counts were normalized to sorted cell number, and only after that were true diversity and Gini coefficients computed with the tcR R package. The overlap coefficient, calculated on TCRB nucleotide sequences, was used to quantify repertoire sharing. As a proxy for the pre-selection repertoire, out-of-frame TCRB sequences from naive cells were analyzed. Sourced from immuneACCESS, this table was stored by TCRdb with only in-frame sequences that have V and J called. A share of the clones is absent; for the studies checked, an unresolved V gene accounts for under half, and the remainder has no known explanation. D and trimming come from the DNA, and the V and J calls and clone size come from that table. This sample holds about 350,000 clones; 15% to 20% were observed only once. Approximately 0.041% of the sample rests with the top ten.

This clone was picked up a small number of times. Its antigen specificity is not known. Base quality data are lacking; no much larger clone is found one base away. Each donor gave one peripheral blood draw, approximately 0.11 L on average, collected into heparinised tubes. A BD FACSAria II and a panel including CD45RO, CCR7, CD25, CD127, CD95 and CD27 were used to sort naive, central memory, regulatory and stem cell-like memory CD4+ T cells. Purity was above 95% for every sorted population. PBMCs were separated immediately by Lymphoprep density gradient centrifugation and were stained directly, without being cultured. To minimize batch effects, samples were stained and sorted in pairs, one healthy donor with one patient per experiment.

The chain links TRBV7-2 with TRBJ1-1; possibly the D gene is TRBD1, per 5 matching bases. This TCR derives from a woman aged 18-29 years in good health. The source material was naive CD4+ T cells from blood. The cell subset or site label for this specimen denotes: true naive CD4+ T cells. The sequenced DNA: TGTGCCAGCAGCTTAGTCGTCAGGGTAGGCCTTGAAGCTTTCTTT. It specifies CASSLVVRVGLEAFF.